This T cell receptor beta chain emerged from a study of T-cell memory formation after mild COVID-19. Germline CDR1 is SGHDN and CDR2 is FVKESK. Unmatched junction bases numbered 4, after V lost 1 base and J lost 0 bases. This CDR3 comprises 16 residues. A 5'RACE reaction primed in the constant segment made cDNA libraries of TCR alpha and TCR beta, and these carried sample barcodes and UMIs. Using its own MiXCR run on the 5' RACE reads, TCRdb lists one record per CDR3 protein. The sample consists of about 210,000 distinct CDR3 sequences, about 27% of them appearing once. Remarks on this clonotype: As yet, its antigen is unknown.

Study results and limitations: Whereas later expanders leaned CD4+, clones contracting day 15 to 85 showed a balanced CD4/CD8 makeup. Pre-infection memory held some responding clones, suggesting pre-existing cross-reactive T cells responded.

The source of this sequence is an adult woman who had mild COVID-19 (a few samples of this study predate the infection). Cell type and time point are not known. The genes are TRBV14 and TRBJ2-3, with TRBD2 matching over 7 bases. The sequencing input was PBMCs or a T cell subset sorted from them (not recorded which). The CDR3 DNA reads TGTGCCAGCAGCCAAGCACTAGCGTATAGCACAGATACGCAGTATTTT. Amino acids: CASSQALAYSTDTQYF.